Here is one T cell receptor beta chain with its context. The CDR3 is made up of 18 amino acids. Germline CDR1 MDHEN, CDR2 SYDVKM. Unmatched junction bases numbered 16, after V lost 6 bases and J lost 4 bases. Source study methods: How many nucleated cells were present was estimated from reference gene primer amplification. The protocol was immunoSEQ multiplex PCR, while the TCRdb copy is restricted to in-frame clones and leaves out a portion. The V and J calls and the clone size are those of that table, but D and trimming were determined from the DNA. The sample comprises over 200,000 clones, over 70% of which are singletons, and roughly 8.7% rests with the top ten. The entry originates in a study of blood T cell repertoires in COVID-19. For the study at large: The samples span acute and convalescent COVID-19 from the United States, Italy and Spain. T cells, B-cell-depleted T cells, or PBMCs provided the cDNA or gDNA that served as material.

The chain recombines TRBV28 with TRBJ2-2, with 8 positions matching TRBD2. The sequencing sample was made of peripheral blood. The sequence came from a man aged 40-50 years with active or convalescent COVID-19. The CDR3 DNA sequence: TGTGCCAGCAGCCCCTCGGGGGGGGGCCGAAGTTCCACCGGGGAGCTGTTTTTT. This encodes CASSPSGGGRSSTGELFF.